This TCR beta chain was documented in a study of cytomegalovirus exposure and HLA in healthy donors. General study results and limits: Cytomegalovirus-associated TCR beta chains were listed, numbering more than 150. Presence/absence analyses treated sequencing depth as roughly uniform across donors. Rare TCR sequences dominated, though some public TCRs recurred in many donors.

To note about this clone: Its antigen is as yet unknown.

PCR amplification relied on 60 Vbeta primers (plus 13 Jbeta primers). Sequencing used immunoSEQ multiplex PCR; TCRdb keeps in-frame clones, though not all of them. The sample lists about 270,000 clones, 86% occurring once. V lost 6 bases and J lost 0, with 8 bases in between. The CDR3 spans 13 residues. The germline CDR1 and CDR2 sequences are MNHNY and SVGAGI (reference sequence). The rearrangement joins TRBV6-6 to TRBJ2-5; D remains ambiguous. This receptor was obtained from a man in his forties or fifties in good health and CMV-seropositive. Sequenced sample: PBMCs. CDR3 sequence: CASRPQYQETQYF. CDR3 DNA: TGTGCCAGCAGACCCCAGTACCAAGAGACCCAGTACTTC.